Presented here are 22 T cell receptor beta chains from one specimen sequenced in a study of T cell responses to AZD1222 COVID-19 vaccine. Method: immunoSEQ multiplex PCR; TCRdb's copy keeps in-frame clones and lacks some. Of 98,000 or so clones in the sample, 88% are singletons; the top ten hold 16%. The sequences come from peripheral blood, collected 28 days after the second AZD1222 dose. The receptor source for this set is an adult who received the AZD1222 COVID-19 vaccine.

The chain carries TRBV6-5 and TRBJ2-5; 10 bases line up with TRBD2. Trimming at V came to 5 bases and at J to 5 bases, leaving 8 bases not matched to a gene. Germline values: CDR1 MNHEY, CDR2 SVGAGI. The CDR3 contains 15 residues. This CDR3 is CASSILAGVRETQYF. The CDR3 nucleotides are TGTGCCAGCAGTATCCTAGCGGGAGTAAGGGAGACCCAGTACTTC.

The V call is TRBV9, the J call TRBJ1-2; 8 nucleotides match TRBD1. Looked up from germline, CDR1 is SGDLS and CDR2 is YYNGEE. The CDR3 contains 15 residues. The V gene end was trimmed by 4 bases and the J gene end by 6 bases; junction bases not matched to a gene: 11. CDR3 in amino acids: CASSSLGGQANGYTF. In nucleotides, the CDR3 is TGTGCCAGCAGCTCCCTGGGGGGACAGGCAAATGGCTACACCTTC. Drawing the rest from reference TRBV9 and TRBJ1-2, the complete variable domain is DSGVTQTPKHLITATGQRVTLRCSPRSGDLSVYWYQQSLDQGLQFLIQYYNGEERAKGNILERFSAQQFPDLHSELNLSSLELGDSALYFCASSSLGGQANGYTFGSGTRLTVV.

The J gene is TRBJ2-7, the V gene TRBV3-1 (or the pseudogene TRBV3-2), with a possible D match to TRBD2 (5 bases). Germline CDR1 and CDR2: LGHDT and YNNKEL (reference sequence). This CDR3 has 13 residues. V gave up 1 base and J gave up 4 bases, with 8 bases separating them. The CDR3 protein is CASSQAGMYEQYF. As DNA, the CDR3 is TGTGCCAGCAGCCAAGCGGGAATGTACGAGCAGTACTTC.

The chain uses TRBV30 and TRBJ1-5; D might be TRBD1 (5 bases). This CDR3 comprises 13 residues. Trimming shortened V by 3 bases and J by 4 bases, and 10 bases separated the two germline ends. Germline V lookup: CDR1 GTSNPN, CDR2 SVGIG (reference sequence). The CDR3 loop reads CAWSRQTNQPQHF. The CDR3 region has the DNA TGTGCCTGGAGCCGACAGACTAATCAGCCCCAGCATTTT. The variable domain in full, completed from reference TRBV30 and TRBJ1-5, reads SQTIHQWPATLVQPVGSPLSLECTVEGTSNPNLYWYRQAAGRGLQLLFYSVGIGQISSEVPQNLSASRPQDRQFILSSKKLLLSDSGFYLCAWSRQTNQPQHFGDGTRLSIL.

The chain couples TRBV3-1 (or the pseudogene TRBV3-2) to TRBJ1-2; TRBD1 agrees at 9 bases. This CDR3 spans 16 amino acids. V lost 1 base to trimming and J lost 7 bases; unmatched junction nucleotides: 10. CDR1 LGHDT and CDR2 YNNKEL come from the germline V gene (reference sequence). CDR3 coding DNA: TGTGCCAGCAGCCAAGCTGCGACAGGGGGATTCGGTGGCTACACCTTC. Protein sequence: CASSQAATGGFGGYTF.

This clone was seen just once. This chain uses TRBV5-1 with TRBJ1-1, with TRBD1 matching 12 bases. The junction had 2 bases not matched to a gene; V was cut back by 3 bases and J by 8 bases. Germline CDR1 SGHRS, CDR2 YFSETQ. CDR3 size: 13 residues. CDR3: CASSWDRGLEAFF. CDR3 DNA sequence: TGCGCCAGCAGCTGGGACAGGGGGCTAGAAGCTTTCTTT.

This rearrangement joins TRBV10-3 to TRBJ1-1; D gene ambiguous. Germline loops: CDR1 ENHRY, CDR2 SYGVKD. This CDR3 region has 14 residues. Trimming shortened V by 3 bases and J by 1 base, and 9 bases separated the two germline ends. The CDR3 sequence is CAISDGRRNTEAFF. In nucleotides, the CDR3 is TGTGCCATCAGTGATGGCCGACGGAACACTGAAGCTTTCTTT.

The chain combines TRBV5-1 with TRBJ1-6; 8 positions agree with TRBD1. This CDR3 spans 15 amino acids. CDR1 is SGHRS and CDR2 is YFSETQ in the germline V gene. The ends lost 1 base at V and 6 bases at J; junction bases unmatched: 3. The CDR3 coding sequence is TGCGCCAGCAGCTTGAGGCAGGGGGCTAATTCACCCCTCCACTTT. Translated: CASSLRQGANSPLHF.

The chain links TRBV24-1 to TRBJ2-1; 9 bases fit TRBD2. Germline values: CDR1 KGHDR, CDR2 SFDVKD. CDR3 length equals 16 residues. Trimming took 7 bases from V and 6 from J; bases not matched to a gene: 12. The CDR3 protein is CATSNSAGGGPNEQFF. CDR3 coding DNA: TGTGCCACCAGCAATTCCGCGGGAGGGGGCCCCAATGAGCAGTTCTTC.

The chain carries TRBV7-9 and TRBJ2-7; TRBD1 might be the D (6 bases). CDR3 length: 14 amino acids. Trimming left V 5 bases short and J 0 bases short, with 11 bases between. The germline V gene encodes CDR1 SEHNR and CDR2 FQNEAQ (reference sequence). DNA of the CDR3: TGTGCCAGCAGCCAGACAGGAAACTCCTACGAGCAGTACTTC. Encoded protein: CASSQTGNSYEQYF.

The V gene is TRBV6-5, the J gene TRBJ1-1; 10 positions match TRBD1. V lost 7 bases, J lost 6 bases, and 11 bases stayed unmatched. The CDR3 runs to 15 residues. CDR1 and CDR2 (germline): MNHEY, SVGAGI. CDR3: CASTWTGGEVAEAFF. DNA for the CDR3: TGTGCCAGCACTTGGACAGGGGGGGAAGTAGCTGAAGCTTTCTTT.

This chain connects TRBV6-1 to TRBJ1-1; D perhaps matches TRBD1 (6 bases). Per the germline V gene, CDR1 is MNHNS and CDR2 is SASEGT. The CDR3 is 15 residues long. V lost 3 bases and J 1 base, leaving 12 bases between the germline ends. CDR3 region: CASSELGAGNTEAFF. CDR3 nucleotide sequence: TGTGCCAGCAGTGAGTTGGGGGCCGGGAACACTGAAGCTTTCTTT.

This chain uses TRBV2 with TRBJ2-7; 9 nucleotides line up with TRBD1. This CDR3 region has 14 residues. Germline CDR1 reads SNHLY; CDR2 reads FYNNEI. The J segment lost 1 base and the V segment lost 7 bases, leaving 5 bases of the junction unmatched. CDR3 region: CASKTGTGSYEQYF. Here the CDR3 DNA reads TGTGCCAGCAAGACCGGGACAGGGTCCTACGAGCAGTACTTC.

The sample holds one count of this clone. The chain links TRBV6-6 to TRBJ2-7, with TRBD1 as a possible D gene (6 bases). CDR1 is MNHNY, CDR2 SVGAGI, per germline (reference sequence). V lost 6 bases to trimming and J lost 2 bases, with 14 bases between them. The CDR3 has 14 residues. The CDR3 sequence: CASRRDSGAYEQYF. The CDR3 bases are TGTGCCAGCAGGAGAGATTCAGGGGCCTACGAGCAGTACTTC.

The chain uses TRBV18 and TRBJ2-1, with TRBD1 matching over 7 bases. The junction had 9 bases not matched to a gene; V was cut back by 3 bases and J by 10 bases. Germline V gene data show CDR1 as KGHSH and CDR2 as LQKENI. This CDR3 is built from 14 residues. The CDR3 is CASSPPDRTGEQFF. CDR3 sequence (DNA): TGTGCCAGCTCACCCCCTGACCGGACAGGAGAGCAGTTCTTC.

CDR3 residues: CASSQAGTESYEQYF. CDR3 DNA sequence: TGTGCCAGTAGCCAAGCCGGGACAGAGTCCTACGAGCAGTACTTC. This chain joins TRBV19 and TRBJ2-7; the match to TRBD1 covers 7 bases. The CDR3 extends over 15 amino acids. Germline CDR1 and CDR2: LNHDA and SQIVND (reference sequence). Trimming took 6 bases from V and 1 from J; bases not matched to a gene: 9.

The V call is TRBV28, the J call TRBJ1-2; the match to TRBD1 covers 7 bases. CDR3 length: 14 residues. The V and J ends lost 6 bases and 5 bases, in that order; junction bases with no gene match: 9. The germline V gene encodes CDR1 MDHEN and CDR2 SYDVKM. CDR3 DNA sequence: TGTGCCAGCAGATCTCAGACAGGGCCTTATGGCTACACCTTC. Translating it yields CASRSQTGPYGYTF.

The J gene is TRBJ2-3, the V gene TRBV6-5; 7 bases line up with TRBD2. This CDR3 contains 13 residues. Trimming cost V 8 bases and J 1 base; bases outside gene matches: 3. Germline CDR1 MNHEY, CDR2 SVGAGI. CDR3 region: CASLADGTDTQYF. CDR3 nucleotides: TGTGCCAGCCTAGCGGACGGCACAGATACGCAGTATTTT.

The chain uses TRBV19 and TRBJ2-1; D not certain. Trimming took 9 bases from V and 2 from J, leaving 14 bases between them. Germline CDR1 is LNHDA and CDR2 is SQIVND (reference sequence). This CDR3 region has 14 residues. CDR3 sequence (DNA): TGTGCCAGCCTCCCAAGCGCCACCTACAATGAGCAGTTCTTC. Translation gives CASLPSATYNEQFF.

The chain recombines TRBV19 with TRBJ1-3, with 8 bases that match TRBD1. Germline V gene lookup returns CDR1 LNHDA and CDR2 SQIVND (reference sequence). J was trimmed by 0 bases and V by 5 bases; bases with no gene match: 6. This CDR3 region has 16 residues. CDR3 nucleotides: TGTGCCAGTAGTGACAGGGGATTAAACTCTGGAAACACCATATATTTT. Protein product: CASSDRGLNSGNTIYF.

The V call is TRBV11-2, the J call TRBJ2-7; TRBD1 matches 8 bases. Germline loops: CDR1 SGHAT, CDR2 FQNNGV. V trimming: 5 bases; J trimming: 2 bases; junction bases outside the gene matches: 8. This CDR3 is built from 15 residues. In DNA form, the CDR3 reads TGTGCCAGCAGCCCCCGCGGACAGGGCCCCTACGAGCAGTACTTC. It encodes CASSPRGQGPYEQYF. Combining the CDR3 with reference TRBV11-2 and TRBJ2-7 gives the whole variable domain EAGVAQSPRYKIIEKRQSVAFWCNPISGHATLYWYQQILGQGPKLLIQFQNNGVVDDSQLPKDRFSAERLKGVDSTLKIQPAKLEDSAVYLCASSPRGQGPYEQYFGPGTRLTVT.

The genes are TRBV29-1 and TRBJ1-2; the D is unclear. V was clipped by 4 bases and J by 2 bases, with 8 bases between them. CDR3 length: 12 residues. Germline-derived CDR1 and CDR2 are SQVTM and ANQGSEA. The CDR3 protein is CSVGEENYGYTF. As DNA, the CDR3 is TGCAGCGTTGGTGAGGAAAACTATGGCTACACCTTC.